The 2 T cell receptor beta chains listed next were all sequenced from one sample in a study of CD4+ T cells in melanoma. TCRdb's copy holds only in-frame clones and misses some; the assay was immunoSEQ multiplex PCR. Among about 8,900 clones listed, around two thirds were seen once. The sequencing input was cells from a culture (not recorded whether cultured in vitro). The source of these receptors is a human donor with melanoma.

The chain has TRBV29-1 and TRBJ1-2; a possible D gene is TRBD1 (5 bases). The germline CDR1 and CDR2 sequences are SQVTM and ANQGSEA. V gave up 0 bases and J gave up 8 bases, with 13 bases separating them. The CDR3 has 13 residues. The DNA for the CDR3 is TGCAGCGTTGAAGATGTGGGGCGGGGAGGCTACACCTTC. Its protein product is CSVEDVGRGGYTF.

The CDR3 region is CASNSQGTGVTEAFF. In DNA, the CDR3 is TGTGCCAGCAACTCTCAAGGGACAGGGGTTACTGAAGCTTTCTTT. J is TRBJ1-1 and V is TRBV2; 10 positions match TRBD1. J was trimmed by 5 bases and V by 7 bases; bases with no gene match: 10. This CDR3 contains 15 residues. CDR1 and CDR2 from the germline V gene are SNHLY and FYNNEI.